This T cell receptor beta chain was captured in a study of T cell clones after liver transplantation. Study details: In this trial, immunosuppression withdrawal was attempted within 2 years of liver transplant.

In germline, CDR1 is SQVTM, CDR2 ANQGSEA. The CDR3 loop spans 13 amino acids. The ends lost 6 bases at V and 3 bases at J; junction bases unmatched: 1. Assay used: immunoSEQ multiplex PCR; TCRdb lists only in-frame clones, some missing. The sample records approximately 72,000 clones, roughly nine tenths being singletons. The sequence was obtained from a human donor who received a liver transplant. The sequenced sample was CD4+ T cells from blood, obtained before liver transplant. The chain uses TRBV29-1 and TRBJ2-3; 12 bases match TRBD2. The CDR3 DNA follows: TGCAGCGTGACTAGCGGGAGTACAGATACGCAGTATTTT. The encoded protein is CSVTSGSTDTQYF.